This T cell receptor beta chain was observed in a study of blood T cell repertoires in COVID-19. Study information: Acute and convalescent COVID-19 samples came from the United States, Italy and Spain. Sample material is recorded as cDNA or gDNA derived from T cells, B-cell-depleted T cells, or PBMCs.

Profiling relied on immunoSEQ multiplex PCR, and the TCRdb table lists in-frame clones only, not all of them. Found here are 55,000 to 90,000 clones, 70% to 90% of them singletons; the top ten hold about 4%. Germline V lookup: CDR1 LGHNA, CDR2 YSLEER. The CDR3 contains 15 residues. Deletions cut 0 bases from V and 5 bases from J, with 13 bases between. This clone was seen a single time. The sequencing input was peripheral blood. The sequence came from a man aged 70 or older with active COVID-19. V gene TRBV4-3 combines with J gene TRBJ2-5; D might be TRBD2 (5 bases). The DNA for the CDR3 is TGCGCCAGCAGCCAAGATCGAGGGAACGGGGAGACCCAGTACTTC. Amino acids: CASSQDRGNGETQYF.